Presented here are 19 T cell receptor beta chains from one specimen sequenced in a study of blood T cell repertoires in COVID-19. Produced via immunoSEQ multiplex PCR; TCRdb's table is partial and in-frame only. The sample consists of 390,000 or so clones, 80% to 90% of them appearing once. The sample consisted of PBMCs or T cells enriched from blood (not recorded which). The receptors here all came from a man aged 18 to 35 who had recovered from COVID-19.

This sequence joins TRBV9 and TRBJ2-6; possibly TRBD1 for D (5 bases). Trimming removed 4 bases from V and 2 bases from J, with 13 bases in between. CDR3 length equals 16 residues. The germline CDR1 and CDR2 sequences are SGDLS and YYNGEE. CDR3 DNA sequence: TGTGCCAGCAGCCCCGACCCAGGGACTGGGGCCAACGTCCTGACTTTC. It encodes CASSPDPGTGANVLTF.

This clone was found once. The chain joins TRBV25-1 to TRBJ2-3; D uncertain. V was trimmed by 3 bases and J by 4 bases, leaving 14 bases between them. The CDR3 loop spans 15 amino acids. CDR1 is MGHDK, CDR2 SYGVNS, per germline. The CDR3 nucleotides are TGTGCCAGCAGTGACCCGTCGGTAGTGGCAGATACGCAGTATTTT. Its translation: CASSDPSVVADTQYF.

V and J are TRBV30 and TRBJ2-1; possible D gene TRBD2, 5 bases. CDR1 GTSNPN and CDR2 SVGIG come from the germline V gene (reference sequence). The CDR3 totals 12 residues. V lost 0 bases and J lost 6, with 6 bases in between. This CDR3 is CAWSVTSNEQFF. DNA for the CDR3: TGTGCCTGGAGTGTTACTAGCAATGAGCAGTTCTTC.

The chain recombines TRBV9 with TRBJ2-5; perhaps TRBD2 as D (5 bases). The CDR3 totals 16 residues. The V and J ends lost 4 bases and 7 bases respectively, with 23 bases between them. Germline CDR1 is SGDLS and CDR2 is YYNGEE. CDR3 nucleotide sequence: TGTGCCAGCAGCCCCCAATTTAAGAGCGGTGAGATGACCCAGTACTTC. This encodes CASSPQFKSGEMTQYF.

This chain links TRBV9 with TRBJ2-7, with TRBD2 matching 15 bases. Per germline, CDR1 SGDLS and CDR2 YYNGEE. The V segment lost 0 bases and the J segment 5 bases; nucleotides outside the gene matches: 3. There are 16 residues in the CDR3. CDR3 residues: CASSVEGLAGGDEQYF. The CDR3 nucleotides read TGTGCCAGCAGCGTAGAGGGACTAGCGGGAGGCGACGAGCAGTACTTC.

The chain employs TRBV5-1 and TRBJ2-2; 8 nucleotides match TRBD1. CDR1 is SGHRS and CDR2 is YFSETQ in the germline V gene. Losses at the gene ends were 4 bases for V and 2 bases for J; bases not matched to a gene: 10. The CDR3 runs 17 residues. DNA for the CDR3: TGCGCCAGCAGCCCGGGACAGGCCACTTTAAACACCGGGGAGCTGTTTTTT. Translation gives CASSPGQATLNTGELFF.

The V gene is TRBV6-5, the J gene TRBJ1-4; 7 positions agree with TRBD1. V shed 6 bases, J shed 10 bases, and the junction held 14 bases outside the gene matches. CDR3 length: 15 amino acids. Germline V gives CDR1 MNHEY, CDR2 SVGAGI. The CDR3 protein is CASRDQGERGRKLFF. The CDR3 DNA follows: TGTGCCAGCAGGGACCAGGGGGAAAGAGGACGAAAACTGTTTTTT.

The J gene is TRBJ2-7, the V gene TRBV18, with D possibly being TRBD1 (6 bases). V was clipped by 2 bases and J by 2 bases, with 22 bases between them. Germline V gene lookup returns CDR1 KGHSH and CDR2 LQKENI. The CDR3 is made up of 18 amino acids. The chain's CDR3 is CASSPFELGQGITYEQYF. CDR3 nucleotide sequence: TGTGCCAGCTCACCATTTGAACTTGGGCAGGGGATAACCTACGAGCAGTACTTC.

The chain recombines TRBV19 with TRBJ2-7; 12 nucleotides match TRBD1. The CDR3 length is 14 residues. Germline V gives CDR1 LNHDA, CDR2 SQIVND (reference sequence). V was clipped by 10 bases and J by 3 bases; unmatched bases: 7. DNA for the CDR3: TGTGCCACAACCGGGACAGGGGGCGACTACGAGCAGTACTTC. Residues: CATTGTGGDYEQYF.

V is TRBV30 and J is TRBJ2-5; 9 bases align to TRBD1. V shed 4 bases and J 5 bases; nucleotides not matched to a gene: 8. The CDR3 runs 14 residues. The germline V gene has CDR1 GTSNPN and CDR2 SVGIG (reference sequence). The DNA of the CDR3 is TGTGCCTGGACCCCGGGACAGGGTGGGGAGACCCAGTACTTC. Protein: CAWTPGQGGETQYF.

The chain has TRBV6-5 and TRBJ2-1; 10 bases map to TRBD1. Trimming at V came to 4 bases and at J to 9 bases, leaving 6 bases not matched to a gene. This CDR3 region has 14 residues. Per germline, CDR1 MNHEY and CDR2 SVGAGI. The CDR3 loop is CASSLTGGGGEQFF. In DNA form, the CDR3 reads TGTGCCAGCAGTTTGACAGGGGGCGGGGGTGAGCAGTTCTTC.

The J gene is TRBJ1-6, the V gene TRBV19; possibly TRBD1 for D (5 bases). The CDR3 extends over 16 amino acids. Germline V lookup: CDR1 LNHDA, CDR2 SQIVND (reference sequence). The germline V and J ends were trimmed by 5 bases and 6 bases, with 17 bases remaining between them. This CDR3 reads CASSGQNGRLNSPLHF. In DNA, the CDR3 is TGTGCCAGTAGTGGACAAAATGGCAGGCTTAATTCACCCCTCCACTTT.

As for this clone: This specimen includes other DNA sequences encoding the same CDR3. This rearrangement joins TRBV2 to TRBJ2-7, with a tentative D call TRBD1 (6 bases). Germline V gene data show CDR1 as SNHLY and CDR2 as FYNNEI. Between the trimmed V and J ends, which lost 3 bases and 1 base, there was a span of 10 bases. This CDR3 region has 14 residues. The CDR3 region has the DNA TGTGCCAGCAGTGATGGTCAGGGGTCCTACGAGCAGTACTTC. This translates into CASSDGQGSYEQYF. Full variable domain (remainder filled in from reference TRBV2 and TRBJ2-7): EPEVTQTPSHQVTQMGQEVILRCVPISNHLYFYWYRQILGQKVEFLVSFYNNEISEKSEIFDDQFSVERPDGSNFTLKIRSTKLEDSAMYFCASSDGQGSYEQYFGPGTRLTVT.

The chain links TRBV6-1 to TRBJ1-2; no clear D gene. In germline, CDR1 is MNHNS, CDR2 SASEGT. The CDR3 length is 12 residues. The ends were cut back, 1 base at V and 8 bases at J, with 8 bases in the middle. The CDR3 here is CASSEVGGGYTF. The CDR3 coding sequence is TGTGCCAGCAGTGAAGTTGGAGGAGGCTACACCTTC.

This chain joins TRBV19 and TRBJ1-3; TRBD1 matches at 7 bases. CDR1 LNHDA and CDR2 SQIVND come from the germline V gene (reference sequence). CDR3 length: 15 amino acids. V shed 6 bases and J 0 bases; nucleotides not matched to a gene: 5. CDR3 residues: CASSPGTDSGNTIYF. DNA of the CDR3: TGTGCCAGTAGCCCCGGGACAGACTCTGGAAACACCATATATTTT. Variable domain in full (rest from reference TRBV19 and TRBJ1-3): DGGITQSPKYLFRKEGQNVTLSCEQNLNHDAMYWYRQDPGQGLRLIYYSQIVNDFQKGDIAEGYSVSREKKESFPLTVTSAQKNPTAFYLCASSPGTDSGNTIYFGEGSWLTVV.

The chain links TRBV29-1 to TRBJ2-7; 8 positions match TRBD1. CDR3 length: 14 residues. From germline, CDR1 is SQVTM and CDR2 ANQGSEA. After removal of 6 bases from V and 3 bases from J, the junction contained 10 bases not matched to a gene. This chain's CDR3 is CSVARGTGYYEQYF. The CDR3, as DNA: TGCAGCGTAGCCCGGGGGACAGGCTACTACGAGCAGTACTTC.

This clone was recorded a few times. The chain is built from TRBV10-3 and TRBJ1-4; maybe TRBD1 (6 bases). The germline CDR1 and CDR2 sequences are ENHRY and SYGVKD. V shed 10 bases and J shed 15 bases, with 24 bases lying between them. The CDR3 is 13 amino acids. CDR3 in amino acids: CATLDSGGGRVFF. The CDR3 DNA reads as TGTGCCACCCTGGACAGCGGGGGAGGAAGAGTGTTTTTT.

CDR3 sequence (DNA): TGTGCTAGTGGCTCCACCCCCACTGACAGCCGCGGGGAGCTGTTTTTT. This sequence encodes CASGSTPTDSRGELFF. The chain employs TRBV12-5 and TRBJ2-2, with D perhaps TRBD1 (5 bases). V lost 6 bases, J lost 7 bases, and 21 bases lay in between. Germline-derived CDR1 and CDR2 are LGHNT and FRNRAP. This CDR3 region has 16 residues.

The CDR3: CASRDRALFSYNSPLHF. CDR3 DNA: TGTGCCAGCAGGGACAGGGCACTCTTCTCCTATAATTCACCCCTCCACTTT. This sequence joins TRBV28 and TRBJ1-6; 8 bases line up with TRBD1. V shed 6 bases and J 0 bases; nucleotides not matched to a gene: 7. Germline CDR1 is MDHEN and CDR2 is SYDVKM. This CDR3 is 17 amino acids long.